The sequence of this T cell receptor beta chain was determined in a study of blood T cell repertoires in COVID-19. Study context: Collection of acute and convalescent COVID-19 samples took place in the United States, Italy and Spain.

Sequencing was performed with immunoSEQ multiplex PCR; in TCRdb, only in-frame clones are kept and a portion is missing. The sample holds nearly 80,000 clones, approximately 90% seen once. There are 13 residues in the CDR3. The germline CDR1 and CDR2 sequences are ENHRY and SYGVKD. Trimming took 11 bases from V and 2 from J, leaving 15 bases between them. The specimen sequenced was peripheral blood. The gene calls are TRBV10-3 and TRBJ1-2; D is undetermined. The TCR sequence derives from a woman of 80 years or more with acute or convalescent COVID-19. The DNA for the CDR3 is TGTGCCCTATCAGCCGGGAACAACTATGGCTACACCTTC. Its protein product is CALSAGNNYGYTF.